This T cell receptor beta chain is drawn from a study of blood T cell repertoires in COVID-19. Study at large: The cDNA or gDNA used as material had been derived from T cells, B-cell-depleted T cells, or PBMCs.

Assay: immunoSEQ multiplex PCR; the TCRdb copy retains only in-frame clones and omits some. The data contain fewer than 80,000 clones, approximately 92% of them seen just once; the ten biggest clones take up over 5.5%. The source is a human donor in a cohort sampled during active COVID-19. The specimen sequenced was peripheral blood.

This CDR3 is CASSQFSGGDTQYF. CDR3 nucleotide sequence: TGTGCCAGCAGCCAATTCTCGGGGGGAGATACGCAGTATTTT. V usage is TRBV3-1 (or the pseudogene TRBV3-2) and J usage is TRBJ2-3, with TRBD2 matching 7 bases. CDR3 length: 14 amino acids. V lost 2 bases and J lost 5; bases outside the gene matches: 4. From germline, CDR1 is LGHDT and CDR2 YNNKEL (reference sequence).